The rows below give T cell receptor beta chains drawn from one sample of a study of CD8 T cells in Susac syndrome. Using its own MiXCR run on the immunoSEQ multiplex PCR reads, TCRdb lists one record per CDR3 protein. In the table there are roughly 130,000 distinct CDR3 sequences, around 96% of which are singletons. Sequenced: CD4+ T cells from PBMCs. Every receptor here comes from a human donor with Susac syndrome. The CDR3 runs from the conserved cysteine through the conserved F or W. D genes are given only for firm matches. Clone size is not always given. Where it is, it says once, few, many or a class for expanded clones.

>-|TRBV5-1|-|TRBJ2-7
CASSLEASRPYEQYF
TGCGCCAGCAGCTTGGAGGCTAGCAGACCCTACGAGCAGTACTTC
>-|TRBV30|-|TRBJ1-2
CAWRSRYGYTF
TGTGCCTGGAGGAGTAGGTATGGCTACACCTTC
>-|TRBV12-3/TRBV12-4|TRBD1|TRBJ2-7
CASSSRDRSYEQYF
TGTGCCAGCAGTTCCCGGGACAGGTCCTACGAGCAGTACTTC
>-|TRBV11-2|-|TRBJ2-7
CASSPDRTIYEQYF
TGTGCCAGCAGCCCCGACAGAACCATCTACGAGCAGTACTTC
>-|TRBV25-1|TRBD2|TRBJ2-5
CASSRRETSGKETQYF
TGTGCCAGCAGCCGCCGCGAGACTAGCGGGAAAGAGACCCAGTACTTC
>once|TRBV7-6|-|TRBJ1-2
CASSQGRGRGYTF
TGTGCCAGCAGCCAAGGCAGGGGCCGAGGCTACACCTTC
>-|TRBV2|-|TRBJ1-5
CASSRGNQPQHF
TGTGCCAGCTCTAGAGGCAATCAGCCCCAGCATTTT
>-|TRBV30|-|TRBJ2-2
CAWRGRLGANTGELFF
TGTGCCTGGAGAGGCAGATTGGGGGCGAACACCGGGGAGCTGTTTTTT
>once|TRBV20-1|-|TRBJ2-7
CSARLSGLVYEQYF
TGCAGTGCTAGACTTAGCGGTTTAGTCTACGAGCAGTACTTC
>-|TRBV2|-|TRBJ1-2
CASSEGRAIYGYTF
TGTGCCAGCAGTGAGGGCAGGGCCATCTATGGCTACACCTTC
>-|TRBV5-1|TRBD1|TRBJ1-1
CASSFSAGGMNTEAFF
TGCGCCAGCAGCTTCTCGGCAGGGGGGATGAACACTGAAGCTTTCTTT
>-|TRBV5-6|-|TRBJ2-7
CASSTGLTLPPYEQYF
TGTGCCAGCAGCACGGGACTTACCTTGCCACCCTACGAGCAGTACTTC
>-|TRBV9|-|TRBJ1-1
CASSERQVMNTEAFF
TGTGCCAGCAGCGAACGACAGGTCATGAACACTGAAGCTTTCTTT
>-|TRBV12-3/TRBV12-4|-|TRBJ2-1
CATGPTPPPGEQFF
TGTGCCACCGGGCCAACTCCCCCACCTGGTGAGCAGTTCTTC
>-|TRBV15|-|TRBJ2-4
CATSPNQNIQYF
TGTGCCACCAGCCCGAACCAGAACATTCAGTACTTC
>-|TRBV5-1|-|TRBJ1-2
CASSLDSGYTF
TGCGCCAGCAGCTTGGATTCCGGCTACACCTTC
>-|TRBV10-3|TRBD2|TRBJ2-1
CAISEVLAGDEQFF
TGTGCCATCAGTGAGGTATTAGCGGGAGATGAGCAGTTCTTC
>-|TRBV2|-|TRBJ1-2
CASSAGGYGYTF
TGTGCCAGCTCGGCGGGAGGGTATGGCTACACCTTC
>-|TRBV12-3/TRBV12-4|TRBD2|TRBJ2-5
CASSLASGTSGQETQYF
TGTGCCAGCAGTTTAGCTTCTGGGACTAGCGGGCAAGAGACCCAGTACTTC
>-|TRBV5-4|TRBD2|TRBJ2-7
CASSRPGLAIYEQYF
TGTGCCAGCAGCCGTCCGGGACTAGCGATCTACGAGCAGTACTTC
>-|TRBV6-2/TRBV6-3|TRBD1|TRBJ1-5
CASAERIQGGQPQHF
TGTGCCAGCGCCGAAAGGATCCAGGGGGGTCAGCCCCAGCATTTT
>-|TRBV20-1|TRBD1|TRBJ2-7
CSATRTGHEQYF
TGCAGTGCCACGAGGACAGGGCACGAGCAGTACTTC